A selection of T cell receptor beta chains follows, all from one sample in a study of blood T cell dynamics during melanoma immunotherapy. Clones were read by immunoSEQ multiplex PCR, and TCRdb kept only the in-frame ones, dropping some. Of a few thousand clones listed, roughly 86% are singletons. The starting material was blood, obtained from a patient treated with checkpoint blockade. These receptors were collected from a human donor with melanoma. The conserved cysteine and the conserved F or W are not part of the CDR3 here.

j_gene,v_gene,CDR3aa
TRBJ1-2,TRBV29-1,SVVDRGGFGYGYT
TRBJ2-1,TRBV7-9,ASDSAYNEQF
TRBJ2-7,TRBV19,ASSRTGGTYEQY
TRBJ2-1,TRBV5-1,ASRGDPDNEQF
TRBJ1-2,TRBV7-2,ASSDHLADRENYGYT
TRBJ2-7,TRBV11-1,ASSLNYYEQY
TRBJ2-1,TRBV27,ASSGPLAGINEQF
TRBJ2-1,TRBV6-6,ASSQTSGGTYNEQF
TRBJ1-5,TRBV9,ASSVAAGVGQPQH
TRBJ2-2,TRBV19,ASSISARTDTGELF
TRBJ1-5,TRBV19,ASSRGGPNQPQH
TRBJ2-5,TRBV29-1,SVVHGSGETQY
TRBJ2-2,TRBV11-3,ASSLENYNTGELF
TRBJ2-5,TRBV11-3,ASSLRRYQETQY
TRBJ1-2,TRBV19,ASSRGSDYGYT
TRBJ1-3,TRBV7-8,ASSLVGSGNTIY
TRBJ2-2,TRBV13,ATGLAGTGELF
TRBJ2-7,TRBV27,ASRRAEKGTYEQY
TRBJ2-7,TRBV5-6,ASTSGTSTDYYEQY
TRBJ2-3,TRBV7-3,ASSLDVLAGETDTQY
TRBJ2-1,TRBV30,ASGTGTSVYNEQF
TRBJ2-1,TRBV4-1,ASSHTSTGVGEQF
TRBJ1-1,TRBV19,ASKRGDRENTEAF
TRBJ2-7,TRBV11-3,ASSYELGTSGLAGDEQY
TRBJ2-7,TRBV9,ASSVAGAYEQY
TRBJ2-4,TRBV28,ATLKLMGNIQY
TRBJ2-2,TRBV7-2,ASSTAGGGGELF
TRBJ1-5,TRBV4-2,ASSQETGNQPQH
TRBJ1-6,TRBV30,AWSVSGAGSPLH
TRBJ2-3,TRBV29-1,SVGSGLVADTQY
TRBJ2-1,TRBV5-8,ASSLRLRQGREMGNEQF
TRBJ2-7,TRBV7-6,ASSSPGDGDEQY
TRBJ1-1,TRBV7-8,ASSLVSGLNTEAF
TRBJ2-2,TRBV10-3,AISESTGTPAGVGTGELF
TRBJ1-5,TRBV11-2,ASSRQGGDQPQH
TRBJ2-7,TRBV19,ASSMGTGHSEQY
TRBJ2-7,TRBV30,AWIEAGEGYEQY
TRBJ2-2,TRBV7-2,ASSLGLQNTGELF
TRBJ2-1,TRBV4-3,ASSQTGTSAIAYNEQF
TRBJ1-2,TRBV5-1,ASSFDGGSYGYT
TRBJ1-3,TRBV4-3,ASSPLGQGGNTIY
TRBJ2-1,TRBV14,ASSQKSQYNEQF
TRBJ2-3,TRBV6-1,ASRERGPARTDTQY
TRBJ1-1,TRBV11-2,ASSLHENTEAF
TRBJ1-1,TRBV6-9,ASSCVTGEAF
TRBJ2-7,TRBV5-6,ASTQRDSSYEQY